Each of the 8 T cell receptor beta chains below was sequenced from the same sample in a study of T cell clonality in common variable immunodeficiency. Some clones are missing from TCRdb's copy, which holds only in-frame ones; the method was immunoSEQ multiplex PCR. The data show under 60,000 clones, with none appearing a single time. Sequenced material: peripheral blood mononuclear cells. The source of these receptors is a person between 18 and 75 years old in good health.

Remarks on this clone: The identical CDR3 is also encoded by other nucleotide sequences in the sample. The sequenced CDR3 bases are TGTGCCAGCAGCTTCCCCACTAGCGGGAACTACGAG. It encodes CASSFPTSGNYE. The entire CDR3 sequence reads CASSFPTSGNYEQYF. J is TRBJ2-7 and V is TRBV11-3; 10 bases agree with TRBD2. The CDR3 end is not reached by the read, which stops 3 residues before it; the germline J gene fills it in. The ends lost 3 bases at V and 3 bases at J; junction bases unmatched: 5. The CDR3 extends over 15 amino acids. The germline V gene encodes CDR1 SGHNT and CDR2 YENEEA.

A note on this clone: With the read ending 3 residues before the CDR3 end, the germline J gene is used to fill in that end. The rearrangement links TRBV10-1 to TRBJ2-1; D might be TRBD2 (5 bases). This CDR3 region has 15 residues. Germline-derived CDR1 and CDR2 are WNHNN and SYGVQD (reference sequence). V was shortened by 6 bases and J by 2 bases, with 14 bases between the two germline ends. Here the CDR3 reads CASRSRRAAYNEQFF. The DNA read from the CDR3 is TGCGCCAGCAGAAGCAGACGAGCGGCCTACAATGAG.

At least ten counts were recorded for this clone. From the germline J gene comes the end of the CDR3, since the read stops 3 residues before it. The genes are TRBV19 and TRBJ2-2; tentative D call: TRBD1 (5 bases). From germline, CDR1 is LNHDA and CDR2 SQIVND (reference sequence). The V and J ends lost 7 bases and 9 bases respectively, with 15 bases between them. There are 13 residues in the CDR3. CDR3 protein: CASTNSPDRELFF. The CDR3 bases that were read are TGTGCCAGTACCAACTCTCCGGACAGGGAG.

This clone appeared many times. Read sequence stops 3 residues before the CDR3 end, and the germline J gene provides the missing end. V gene TRBV6-9 combines with J gene TRBJ2-1, with 14 bases identical to TRBD2. J lost 4 bases, V lost 2 bases, and 16 bases had no gene match. The CDR3 runs to 21 residues. Germline CDR1 and CDR2: MNHGY and SVAAGI. CDR3 region: CASSYQPPFGLAGGRYNEQFF. The part of the CDR3 DNA that was read is TGTGCCAGCAGTTATCAACCACCCTTTGGACTAGCGGGAGGAAGATACAATGAG.

This clone occurred many times. The CDR3 is cut off 3 residues early in the read; its end comes from the germline J gene. V and J are TRBV30 and TRBJ2-7; possible D gene TRBD2, 6 bases. The germline V gene has CDR1 GTSNPN and CDR2 SVGIG (reference sequence). The CDR3 runs to 13 residues. V was shortened by 3 bases and J by 6 bases, with 15 bases between the two germline ends. Incomplete CDR3 DNA: TGTGCCTGGAGCGAATCCCTAGCGCGCGAG. Translating it yields CAWSESLARE. The CDR3 in its entirety is CAWSESLAREQYF.

Ten or more counts support this clone. The covered CDR3 bases are TGTGCCAGCAGTACCCACCGGACACCCGGGGGCTACGAG. This encodes CASSTHRTPGGYE. The whole CDR3 is CASSTHRTPGGYEQYF. The rearrangement joins TRBV6-2 or TRBV6-3 to TRBJ2-7; D may be TRBD2 (6 bases). The DNA ends 3 residues before the CDR3 does, and the rest of the CDR3 is filled in from the germline J gene. V lost 5 bases and J lost 3, with 20 bases in between. This CDR3 comprises 16 residues. The germline gives CDR1 MNHEY, CDR2 SVGEGT.

This clone was seen only a few times. The read halts 3 residues ahead of the CDR3 end, with the missing end drawn from the germline J gene. This chain uses TRBV5-1 with TRBJ2-5; possible D gene TRBD2, 7 bases. CDR1 is SGHRS, CDR2 YFSETQ, per germline. Trimming stripped 0 bases from V and 3 bases from J, with 12 bases between. CDR3 length: 15 residues. This CDR3 is CASSLGGGEKETQYF. The sequenced CDR3 bases are TGCGCCAGCAGCTTGGGGGGGGGCGAGAAAGAGACC.

There are many counts of this clone. With the read ending 3 residues before the CDR3 end, the germline J gene is used to fill in that end. The chain has TRBV30 and TRBJ2-2, with a tentative D call TRBD1 (7 bases). The CDR3 totals 13 residues. The ends were cut back, 4 bases at V and 6 bases at J, with 12 bases in the middle. Looked up from germline, CDR1 is GTSNPN and CDR2 is SVGIG (reference sequence). CDR3 region: CAWNRGGAGELFF. Incomplete CDR3 DNA: TGTGCCTGGAACAGGGGAGGCGCCGGGGAG. The variable domain in full, with the rest retrieved from reference TRBV30 and TRBJ2-2, is SQTIHQWPATLVQPVGSPLSLECTVEGTSNPNLYWYRQAAGRGLQLLFYSVGIGQISSEVPQNLSASRPQDRQFILSSKKLLLSDSGFYLCAWNRGGAGELFFGEGSRLTVL.